Below, one TCR beta chain is given with its context. Combining a sample-barcoded 5' primer with a J-beta primer mix, a second PCR ran for 7 to 11 cycles. Sequencing yielded, for each sample, at least 3 million paired-end reads carrying CDR3. TCRdb analysed the 5' RACE reads with MiXCR anew, one entry per CDR3 protein. The sample includes 750,000 to 950,000 distinct CDR3 sequences, approximately 32% seen only once; the top ten take roughly 10%. This entry belongs to a study of blood T cells in healthy people across ages. V was pared by 4 bases and J by 6 bases, with 12 bases of the junction left unmatched. This CDR3 contains 16 residues. Germline assignment: CDR1 KGHSH and CDR2 LQKENI. These data also formed part of another study, on T cells of mothers and their children. From that second work: cDNA was made from all extracted RNA, around 1.5 ug per 15 ul. Overlap measured in related mother-child pairs was slightly, non-significantly higher than in unrelated pairs. The authors detected no persistent microchimeric T cell clones.

Sequences were obtained from blood. The TCR originated in a woman in her forties in good health. The chain employs TRBV18 and TRBJ2-7; 10 nucleotides match TRBD2. In DNA form, the CDR3 reads TGTGCCAGCTCACGGCTAGCGGGAGCTCTCTCCCTCGAGCAGTACTTC. Translating gives CASSRLAGALSLEQYF.